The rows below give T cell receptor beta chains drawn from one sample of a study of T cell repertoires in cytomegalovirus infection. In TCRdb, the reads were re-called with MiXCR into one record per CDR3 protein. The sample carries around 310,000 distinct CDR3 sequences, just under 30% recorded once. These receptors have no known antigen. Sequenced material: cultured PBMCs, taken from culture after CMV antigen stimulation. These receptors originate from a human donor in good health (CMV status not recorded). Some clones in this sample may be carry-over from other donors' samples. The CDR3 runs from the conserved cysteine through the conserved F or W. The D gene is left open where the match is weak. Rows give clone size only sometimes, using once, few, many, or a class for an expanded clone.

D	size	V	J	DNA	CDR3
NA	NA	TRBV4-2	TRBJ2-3	TGTGCCAGCAGCCAAGATCTAGGCTCTACCACAGATACGCAGTATTTT	CASSQDLGSTTDTQYF
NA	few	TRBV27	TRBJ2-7	TGTGCCAGCAGTCCCGCGTGGGGCTACGAGCAGTACTTC	CASSPAWGYEQYF
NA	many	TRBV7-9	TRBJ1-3	TGTGCCAGCAGCCGACAGTCTGGAAACACCATATATTTT	CASSRQSGNTIYF
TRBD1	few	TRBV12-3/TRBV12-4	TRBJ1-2	TGTGCCAGCAGCTGGACAGGGGGAACGGGTGGCTACACCTTC	CASSWTGGTGGYTF
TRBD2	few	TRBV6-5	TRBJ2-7	TGTGCCAGCAGGGGGACTAGCGGGAGGAGCTCCTACGAGCAGTACTTC	CASRGTSGRSSYEQYF
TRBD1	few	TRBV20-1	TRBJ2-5	TGCAGTGCTTTCCGGGACAGAGCTTCTACATACCAAGAGACCCAGTACTTC	CSAFRDRASTYQETQYF
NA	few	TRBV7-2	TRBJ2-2	TGTGCCAGCAGCTTGTTTAACACCGGGGAGCTGTTTTTT	CASSLFNTGELFF
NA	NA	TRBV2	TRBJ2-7	TGTGCCAGCAACCATCGAGAGGACGGAACCTACGAGCAGTACTTC	CASNHREDGTYEQYF
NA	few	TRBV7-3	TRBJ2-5	TGTGCCAGCAGCTTAACCCCAGGGGCCCCAGAGACCCAGTACTTC	CASSLTPGAPETQYF
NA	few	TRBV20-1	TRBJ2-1	TGCAGTGCTCCCCCAACCGGCGTTTTATACAATGAGCAGTTCTTC	CSAPPTGVLYNEQFF
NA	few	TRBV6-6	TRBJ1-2	TGTGCCAGCAATAGGGGAGGGACGGATGGCTACACCTTC	CASNRGGTDGYTF
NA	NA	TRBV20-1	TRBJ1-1	TGCAGTGCTAGGAGAAGGGGCCTGAACACTGAAGCTTTCTTT	CSARRRGLNTEAFF
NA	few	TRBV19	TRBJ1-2	TGTGCCAGTAGTACCACCGGACAGATCTATGGCTACACCTTC	CASSTTGQIYGYTF
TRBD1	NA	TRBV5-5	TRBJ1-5	TGTGCCAGCAGCCAAGTAGGGACAGGGGATCAGCCCCAGCATTTT	CASSQVGTGDQPQHF
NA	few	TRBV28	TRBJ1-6	TGTGCCAGCAGCACCTTTATCCGGGACCCTGAGGATTCACCCCTCCACTTT	CASSTFIRDPEDSPLHF
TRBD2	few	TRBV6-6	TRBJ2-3	TGTGCCAGCAAGGTCCTAGCGGGGGCGCAATCCACAGATACGCAGTATTTT	CASKVLAGAQSTDTQYF
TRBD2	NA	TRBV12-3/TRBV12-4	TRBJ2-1	TGTGCCAGCAGTTTTGCCAGCGGGAGGGTCGATGAGCAGTTCTTC	CASSFASGRVDEQFF
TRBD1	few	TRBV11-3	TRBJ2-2	TGTGCCAGCAGCCGGGACAGCACCGGGGAGCTGTTTTTT	CASSRDSTGELFF
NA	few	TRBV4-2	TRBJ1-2	TGTGCCAGCAGCCAAGATTCGCAGGGCGGCTATGGCTACACCTTC	CASSQDSQGGYGYTF
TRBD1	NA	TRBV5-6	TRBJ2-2	TGTGCCAGCAGCTTTCTGGACAGGCCGAACACCGGGGAGCTGTTTTTT	CASSFLDRPNTGELFF
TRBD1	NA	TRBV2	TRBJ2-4	TGTGCCAGCAGTGATGGACAGGGCGAAAACATTCAGTACTTC	CASSDGQGENIQYF
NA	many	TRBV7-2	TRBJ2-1	TGTGCCTCCAGAGATCCGAGCTCCTACAATGAGCAGTTCTTC	CASRDPSSYNEQFF
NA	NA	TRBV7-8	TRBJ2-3	TGTGCCAGCAGCTTAGCGGGGGGCGGAGCGATCACAGATACGCAGTATTTT	CASSLAGGGAITDTQYF
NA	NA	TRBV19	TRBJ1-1	TGTGCCAGTAGCGGACTGGGACACGGCTTTGAAGCTTTCTTT	CASSGLGHGFEAFF
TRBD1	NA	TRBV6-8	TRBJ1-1	TGTGCCAGCAGACTACAGGGGTACACTGAAGCTTTCTTT	CASRLQGYTEAFF
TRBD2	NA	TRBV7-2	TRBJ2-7	TGTGCCAGCAGCCGCGACAGGACTAGCGTCATCGAGCAGTACTTC	CASSRDRTSVIEQYF
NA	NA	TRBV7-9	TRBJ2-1	TGTGCCAGCAGCCTAGCCCTAAACAGCGTCCCTCAATGGGATGAGCAGTTCTTC	CASSLALNSVPQWDEQFF
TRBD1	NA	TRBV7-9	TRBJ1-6	TGTGCCAGCAGCCCCACAGGGGATTGGAATTCACCCCTCCACTTT	CASSPTGDWNSPLHF
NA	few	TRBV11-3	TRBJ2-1	TGTGCCAGCAGTAAAGGGAAAAATGAGCAGTTCTTC	CASSKGKNEQFF
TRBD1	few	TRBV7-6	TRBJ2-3	TGTGCCAGCAGCCAAGACAGGGGGCAAGATACGCAGTATTTT	CASSQDRGQDTQYF
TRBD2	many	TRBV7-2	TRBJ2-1	TGTGCCAGCAGCTTAGGGGTCTGTCGGGGGGGGGTCTACAATGAGCAGTTCTTC	CASSLGVCRGGVYNEQFF
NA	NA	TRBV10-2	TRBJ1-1	TGCGCCAGCAGTGACCAGACAGGTGAGACTTTCTTT	CASSDQTGETFF
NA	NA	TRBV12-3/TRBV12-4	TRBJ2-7	TGTGCCAGCAGGGGGGCAGATTTTTCCTACGAGCAGTACTTC	CASRGADFSYEQYF
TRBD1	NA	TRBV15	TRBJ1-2	TGTGCCACCAGCAGAGACGGGACAGACCTTAACTATGGCTACACCTTC	CATSRDGTDLNYGYTF
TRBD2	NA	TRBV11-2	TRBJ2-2	TGTGCCAGCAGGCCGCTAGCGGGAGACACCGGGGAGCTGTTTTTT	CASRPLAGDTGELFF
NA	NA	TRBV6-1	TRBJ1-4	TGTGCCAGCACTTCAGGGAATGAAAAACTGTTTTTT	CASTSGNEKLFF
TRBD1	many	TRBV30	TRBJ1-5	TGTGCCTGGAGTGTACGACTAGACAGGGGGCCTAATCAACCCCAGCATTTT	CAWSVRLDRGPNQPQHF
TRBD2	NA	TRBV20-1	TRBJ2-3	TGCAGTGCTAGAGATACTAGCGGGGCCACAGATACGCAGTATTTT	CSARDTSGATDTQYF
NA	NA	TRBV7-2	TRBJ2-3	TGTGCCAGCAGCTTCGACTCTAGCACAGATACGCAGTATTTT	CASSFDSSTDTQYF
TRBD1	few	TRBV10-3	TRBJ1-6	TGTGCCATCAGTACCGGGACAGGGACGGGAGGACCCCTCCACTTT	CAISTGTGTGGPLHF
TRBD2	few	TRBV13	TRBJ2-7	TGTGCCAGCAGCTTAGGGAAACTAGCGGGAGGGCCTCTATCACTTCGGGAGCAGTACTTC	CASSLGKLAGGPLSLREQYF
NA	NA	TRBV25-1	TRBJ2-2	TGTGCCAGCACGAGCGGCGGGGAGCTGTTTTTT	CASTSGGELFF
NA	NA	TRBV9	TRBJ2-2	TGTGCCAGCAGCGTAGCCACCCCGAACACCGGGGAGCTGTTTTTT	CASSVATPNTGELFF
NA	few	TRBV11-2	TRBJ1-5	TGTGCCAGCAGCCGGCAAGGGCAGCCCCAGCATTTT	CASSRQGQPQHF
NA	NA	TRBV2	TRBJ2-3	TGTGCCAGCGCGGGGAGCACAGATACGCAGTATTTT	CASAGSTDTQYF
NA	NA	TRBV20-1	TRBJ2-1	TGCAGTGCTAGAGTTTCCGGGTACAATGAGCAGTTCTTC	CSARVSGYNEQFF
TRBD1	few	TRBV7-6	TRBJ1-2	TGTGCCAGCAGCGGGGGGACAGGTCAGAACTATGGCTACACCTTC	CASSGGTGQNYGYTF
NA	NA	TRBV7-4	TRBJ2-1	TGTGCCAGCCCCAAATTGGGCAATGAGCAGTTCTTC	CASPKLGNEQFF
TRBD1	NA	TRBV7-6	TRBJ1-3	TGTGCCAGCAGCTTGGTCACAGGGGGCCTGCTCGGTGGAAACACCATATATTTT	CASSLVTGGLLGGNTIYF
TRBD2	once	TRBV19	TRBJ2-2	TGTGCCAGTAGTATTGCGGGAGGATCGAACACCGGGGAGCTGTTTTTT	CASSIAGGSNTGELFF
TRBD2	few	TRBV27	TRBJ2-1	TGTGCCAGCAGTCCCCTTGATCTAGCGGGAGCCAATGAGCAGTTCTTC	CASSPLDLAGANEQFF
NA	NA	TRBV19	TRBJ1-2	TGTGCCAGTAACAATCGGGACAAGAACTATGGCTACACCTTC	CASNNRDKNYGYTF
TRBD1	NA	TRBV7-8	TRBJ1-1	TGTGCCAGCAGCTTAGCACGGTGGGGGACAGGGACCATGAACACTGAAGCTTTCTTT	CASSLARWGTGTMNTEAFF
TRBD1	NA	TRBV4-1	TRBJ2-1	TGCGCCAGCAGCCAAGGCCGGGACAGGGCTAGGAATGAGCAGTTCTTC	CASSQGRDRARNEQFF
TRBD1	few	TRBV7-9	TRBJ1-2	TGTGCCAGCAGCTCGGAATCCGGGACAGACTATGGCTACACCTTC	CASSSESGTDYGYTF
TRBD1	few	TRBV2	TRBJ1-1	TGTGCCAACCCCGGGACAGGGGACACTGAAGCTTTCTTT	CANPGTGDTEAFF
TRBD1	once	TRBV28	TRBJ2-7	TGTGCCAGCAGGCCCCAGGGGGTTACTTCCTACGAGCAGTACTTC	CASRPQGVTSYEQYF
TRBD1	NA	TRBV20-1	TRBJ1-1	TGCAGTGCTGGCCAACCGGGACAGGGCAGAACTGAAGCTTTCTTT	CSAGQPGQGRTEAFF
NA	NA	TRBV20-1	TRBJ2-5	TGCAGTGCTCCCTCGGCCGCTCTGAGGCAAAGGGAGACCCAGTACTTC	CSAPSAALRQRETQYF